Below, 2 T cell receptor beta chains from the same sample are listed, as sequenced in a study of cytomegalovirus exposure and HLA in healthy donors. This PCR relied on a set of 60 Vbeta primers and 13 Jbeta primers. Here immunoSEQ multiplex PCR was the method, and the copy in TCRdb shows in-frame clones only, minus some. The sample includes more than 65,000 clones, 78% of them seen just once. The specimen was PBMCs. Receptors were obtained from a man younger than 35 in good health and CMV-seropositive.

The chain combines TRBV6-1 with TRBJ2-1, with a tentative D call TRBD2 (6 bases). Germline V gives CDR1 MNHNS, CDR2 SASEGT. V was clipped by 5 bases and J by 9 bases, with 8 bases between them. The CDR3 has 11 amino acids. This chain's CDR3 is CASSTSSEQFF. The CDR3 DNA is TGTGCCAGCAGTACTAGCAGTGAGCAGTTCTTC.

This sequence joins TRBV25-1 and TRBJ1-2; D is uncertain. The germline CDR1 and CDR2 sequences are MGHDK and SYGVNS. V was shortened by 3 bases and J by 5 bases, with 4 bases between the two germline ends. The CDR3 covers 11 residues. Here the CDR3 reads CASSDLYGYTF. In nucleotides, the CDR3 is TGTGCCAGCAGTGATCTGTATGGCTACACCTTC.